One sample yielded the 16 T cell receptor beta chains listed below, sequenced in a study of STAT5B mutations in CD4+ large granular lymphocyte leukemia (dated 2022 in TCRdb). Libraries were prepared through the immunoSEQ multiplex PCR assay. The immuneACCESS repertoire file appears here via TCRdb, limited to in-frame rearrangements. These files lack a portion of the clones; in checked studies, under half of the deficit traces to unresolved V genes, and the cause of the others is not known. The sample records under 55,000 clones, about 86% of which are singletons. The top ten clones comprise less than 3% of the sample. Sequenced: CD4+ T cells from blood buffy coats. The receptor source for this set is a human donor in good health.

The chain employs TRBV19 and TRBJ1-2; 8 nucleotides line up with TRBD1. Germline CDR1 and CDR2: LNHDA and SQIVND (reference sequence). The V and J ends lost 4 bases and 0 bases, in that order; junction bases with no gene match: 4. This CDR3 spans 15 amino acids. CDR3 nucleotides: TGTGCCAGTAGTACCGCGACAGGGGCTAACTATGGCTACACCTTC. It is translated as CASSTATGANYGYTF.

The chain links TRBV15 to TRBJ2-5, with TRBD2 matching over 7 bases. The J call may be in error: the DNA end matches TRBJ2-7 better. Germline V gene data show CDR1 as LNHNV and CDR2 as YYDKDF (reference sequence). CDR3 size: 14 residues. The CDR3 reads CATSRVVPSGEQYF. CDR3 bases: TGTGCCACCAGCAGAGTCGTACCTAGCGGCGAGCAGTACTTC.

This clone has just one count. The V gene is TRBV7-2, the J gene TRBJ2-7, with 7 positions matching TRBD1. The ends lost 5 bases at V and 1 base at J; junction bases unmatched: 17. This CDR3 spans 18 amino acids. CDR1 SGHTA and CDR2 FQGNSA come from the germline V gene. CDR3 in DNA: TGTGCCAGCAGCCGGTTGGTCGCTACAGGGGTTCAGTCCTACGAGCAGTACTTC. Protein product: CASSRLVATGVQSYEQYF.

V and J are TRBV15 and TRBJ1-2, with a weak D call TRBD1 (5 bases). Germline lookup yields CDR1 LNHNV and CDR2 YYDKDF (reference sequence). This CDR3 has 14 amino acids. Trimming shortened V by 1 base and J by 8 bases, and 14 bases separated the two germline ends. For the CDR3, the DNA is TGTGCCACCAGCAGAGCAGGACTGGGGGGAGGCTACACCTTC. Protein: CATSRAGLGGGYTF. The entire variable domain, with the rest obtained from reference TRBV15 and TRBJ1-2, is as follows: DAMVIQNPRYQVTQFGKPVTLSCSQTLNHNVMYWYQQKSSQAPKLLFHYYDKDFNNEADTPDNFQSRRPNTSFCFLDIRSPGLGDTAMYLCATSRAGLGGGYTFGSGTRLTVV.

The V call is TRBV5-6, the J call TRBJ2-7; D remains ambiguous. CDR1 is SGHDT and CDR2 is YYEEEE in the germline V gene. This CDR3 spans 15 amino acids. Trimming cost V 2 bases and J 2 bases, with 14 bases left between them. The CDR3 protein is CASSLRVSGPYEQYF. In DNA form, the CDR3 reads TGTGCCAGCAGCTTAAGGGTGTCTGGTCCCTACGAGCAGTACTTC.

The CDR3 DNA follows: TGCGCCAGCAGCCAAGATTTTCGACTAGATTTTTCCTACGAGCAGTACTTC. Translated, it gives CASSQDFRLDFSYEQYF. This rearrangement joins TRBV4-3 to TRBJ2-7; the D gene is possibly TRBD2 (6 bases). CDR3 size: 17 residues. Trimming stripped 0 bases from V and 1 base from J, with 16 bases between. The germline V gene encodes CDR1 LGHNA and CDR2 YSLEER.

This clone was picked up one time. The rearrangement uses TRBV5-1 and TRBJ2-7; the D gene is possibly TRBD1 (5 bases). The CDR3 consists of 14 residues. Germline assignment: CDR1 SGHRS and CDR2 YFSETQ. V lost 2 bases and J lost 2, with 11 bases in between. The CDR3 here is CASSFIAGTYEQYF. The DNA for the CDR3 is TGCGCCAGCAGCTTCATTGCAGGGACCTACGAGCAGTACTTC.

The chain is built from TRBV4-1 and TRBJ2-3; 12 bases are shared with TRBD2. V lost 4 bases to trimming and J lost 1 base; unmatched junction nucleotides: 9. The CDR3 is made up of 18 amino acids. The germline V gene has CDR1 MGHRA and CDR2 YSYEKL. CDR3 in amino acids: CASSLLPRLAGGTDTQYF. The CDR3 DNA reads TGCGCCAGCAGCCTCCTGCCCCGACTAGCGGGGGGCACAGATACGCAGTATTTT.

V and J are TRBV7-3 and TRBJ2-4; TRBD2 matches 12 bases. The length of the CDR3 is 16 residues. Germline CDR1 is SGHTA and CDR2 is FQGTGA. V shed 5 bases, J shed 7 bases, and the junction held 9 bases outside the gene matches. The CDR3 DNA follows: TGTGCCAGCAGCGAGGGACCAACTAGCGGGAGGAACATTCAGTACTTC. As protein: CASSEGPTSGRNIQYF.

The J gene is TRBJ2-2, the V gene TRBV7-2; D gene uncertain. CDR1 SGHTA and CDR2 FQGNSA come from the germline V gene. This CDR3 spans 15 amino acids. V was shortened by 5 bases and J by 6 bases, with 16 bases between the two germline ends. CDR3 residues: CASSPLASISGELFF. DNA of the CDR3: TGTGCCAGCAGCCCCCTCGCATCGATCTCCGGGGAGCTGTTTTTT.

The CDR3 DNA sequence: TGCGCCAGCAGAGTTTCCGGGGAGCTGTTTTTT. This encodes CASRVSGELFF. This chain connects TRBV5-1 to TRBJ2-2; D is unclear. The germline CDR1 and CDR2 sequences are SGHRS and YFSETQ. Trimming left V 5 bases short and J 6 bases short, with 5 bases between. The CDR3 consists of 11 residues.

The CDR3 coding sequence is TGTGCCAGCAGTGAATCGGCGGGGACCCTCGAGCAGTACTTC. Amino acids: CASSESAGTLEQYF. This rearrangement joins TRBV2 to TRBJ2-7; D might be TRBD2 (6 bases). Trimming removed 2 bases at V and 6 bases at J, with 14 bases between. This CDR3 has 14 amino acids. The germline V gene encodes CDR1 SNHLY and CDR2 FYNNEI.

The V and J genes are TRBV6-6 and TRBJ1-1; 8 bases agree with TRBD1. The CDR3 length is 15 residues. J lost 1 base, V lost 1 base, and 2 bases had no gene match. Germline V lookup: CDR1 MNHNY, CDR2 SVGAGI (reference sequence). The CDR3 spells CASSYLQGGNTEAFF. DNA for the CDR3: TGTGCCAGCAGTTACTTACAGGGGGGGAACACTGAAGCTTTCTTT.

This chain connects TRBV6-6 to TRBJ1-5; D is possibly TRBD1 (6 bases). With 2 bases removed from V and 1 base from J, the gap between germline ends came to 9 bases. This CDR3 has 15 amino acids. Germline V gene data show CDR1 as MNHNY and CDR2 as SVGAGI (reference sequence). The CDR3 is CASSYDQGSNQPQHF. For the CDR3, the DNA is TGTGCCAGCAGTTACGATCAGGGGAGCAATCAGCCCCAGCATTTT.

The V and J genes are TRBV5-1 and TRBJ2-1; 9 bases line up with TRBD2. Germline V gene lookup returns CDR1 SGHRS and CDR2 YFSETQ. The V segment lost 0 bases and the J segment 8 bases; nucleotides outside the gene matches: 6. CDR3 length: 15 residues. In nucleotides, the CDR3 is TGCGCCAGCAGCTTGGTAGGTAGCGGGAGCGATGAGCAGTTCTTC. It translates to CASSLVGSGSDEQFF.

The chain is built from TRBV6-5 and TRBJ2-7, with 7 nucleotides matching TRBD1. Trimming cost V 2 bases and J 2 bases; bases outside gene matches: 3. Germline CDR1 is MNHEY and CDR2 is SVGAGI. The CDR3 is 14 residues long. The CDR3 reads CASSYKQGPYEQYF. CDR3 coding DNA: TGTGCCAGCAGTTACAAACAGGGGCCCTACGAGCAGTACTTC.